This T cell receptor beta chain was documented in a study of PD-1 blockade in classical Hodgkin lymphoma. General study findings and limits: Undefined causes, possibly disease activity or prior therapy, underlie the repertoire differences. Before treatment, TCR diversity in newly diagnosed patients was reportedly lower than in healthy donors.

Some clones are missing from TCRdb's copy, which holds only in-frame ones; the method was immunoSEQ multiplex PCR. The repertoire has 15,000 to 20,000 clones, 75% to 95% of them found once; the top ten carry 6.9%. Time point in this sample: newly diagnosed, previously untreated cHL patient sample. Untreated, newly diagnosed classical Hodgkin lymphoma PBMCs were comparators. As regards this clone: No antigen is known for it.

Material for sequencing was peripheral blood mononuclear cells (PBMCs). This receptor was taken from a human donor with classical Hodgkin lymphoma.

CDR3: CASSLRDRYEQYF. Written as DNA, the CDR3 is TGTGCCAGCAGTCTCAGGGACAGATACGAGCAGTACTTC. The chain couples TRBV28 to TRBJ2-7; TRBD1 matches at 7 bases. The CDR3 covers 13 residues. With V trimmed by 5 bases and J by 4 bases, 5 bases remained unmatched. Germline V gene lookup returns CDR1 MDHEN and CDR2 SYDVKM.